These T cell receptor beta chains were read from a single sample in a study of shared clonotypes between healthy human individuals. TCRdb's table, derived via immunoSEQ multiplex PCR, lists solely in-frame clones and lacks some. The data show approximately 2,200,000 clones, about 93% seen once. The sequenced material came from naive CD8+ T cells from PBMCs. These TCRs come from a man aged 18 to 29 in good health. Some clones in this sample may be carry-over from other donors' samples. Each CDR3 is given with its conserved first and last residue. The order of the fields is clone size, J gene, V gene, D gene, CDR3 protein, CDR3 DNA. A D gene is named only where the DNA matches it firmly. Some rows have no size entry. The others give once, few or many, or a class for an expanded clone.

clone_size: .
j_call: TRBJ1-4
v_call: TRBV4-1
d_call: .
cdr3_aa: CASSQDKLGGGNEKLFF
cdr3_nt: TGCGCCAGCAGCCAAGACAAACTCGGGGGAGGTAATGAAAAACTGTTTTTT

clone_size: .
j_call: TRBJ2-7
v_call: TRBV7-9
d_call: .
cdr3_aa: CASSPDYYEQYF
cdr3_nt: TGTGCCAGCAGCCCAGATTACTACGAGCAGTACTTC

clone_size: few
j_call: TRBJ1-1
v_call: TRBV6-1
d_call: .
cdr3_aa: CASSDSGADTEAFF
cdr3_nt: TGTGCCAGCAGTGATTCGGGGGCGGACACTGAAGCTTTCTTT

clone_size: .
j_call: TRBJ2-3
v_call: TRBV30
d_call: .
cdr3_aa: CAWSVYVGGGTDTQYF
cdr3_nt: TGTGCCTGGAGTGTATACGTCGGAGGGGGCACAGATACGCAGTATTTT

clone_size: .
j_call: TRBJ2-1
v_call: TRBV27
d_call: TRBD1
cdr3_aa: CASSTRKGGFYNEQFF
cdr3_nt: TGTGCCAGCAGTACGCGCAAAGGGGGCTTCTACAATGAGCAGTTCTTC

clone_size: .
j_call: TRBJ2-7
v_call: TRBV19
d_call: .
cdr3_aa: CASSIRGPSSYEQYF
cdr3_nt: TGTGCCAGTAGTATAAGGGGACCTAGCTCCTACGAGCAGTACTTC

clone_size: .
j_call: TRBJ2-2
v_call: TRBV11-3
d_call: .
cdr3_aa: CASSLPGGGELFF
cdr3_nt: TGTGCCAGCAGCCTACCCGGTGGCGGGGAGCTGTTTTTT

clone_size: once
j_call: TRBJ2-5
v_call: TRBV9
d_call: TRBD1
cdr3_aa: CASSPGQGEGETQYF
cdr3_nt: TGTGCCAGCAGCCCAGGACAGGGTGAGGGAGAGACCCAGTACTTC

clone_size: .
j_call: TRBJ2-7
v_call: TRBV29-1
d_call: TRBD1
cdr3_aa: CSVEGQGAIYEQYF
cdr3_nt: TGCAGCGTTGAAGGACAGGGGGCTATTTACGAGCAGTACTTC

clone_size: .
j_call: TRBJ2-5
v_call: TRBV7-9
d_call: .
cdr3_aa: CASSWTPVGEGAETQYF
cdr3_nt: TGTGCCAGCAGCTGGACCCCGGTGGGGGAGGGGGCAGAGACCCAGTACTTC

clone_size: .
j_call: TRBJ2-1
v_call: TRBV4-1
d_call: TRBD2
cdr3_aa: CASSQPKGLPTEKVSYNEQFF
cdr3_nt: TGCGCCAGCAGCCAACCGAAGGGACTACCTACGGAGAAGGTGTCCTACAATGAGCAGTTCTTC

clone_size: .
j_call: TRBJ1-2
v_call: TRBV7-6
d_call: .
cdr3_aa: CAIERRFKARYGYTF
cdr3_nt: TGTGCCATCGAGAGACGGTTCAAGGCCCGCTATGGCTACACCTTC

clone_size: .
j_call: TRBJ2-2
v_call: TRBV7-6
d_call: TRBD2
cdr3_aa: CASSLLTTGLAGSHSGELFF
cdr3_nt: TGTGCCAGCAGCTTACTCACCACAGGACTAGCGGGATCTCATTCCGGGGAGCTGTTTTTT

clone_size: few
j_call: TRBJ2-7
v_call: TRBV11-2
d_call: TRBD1
cdr3_aa: CASSFARGHEQYF
cdr3_nt: TGTGCCAGCAGCTTCGCCAGGGGGCACGAGCAGTACTTC

clone_size: once
j_call: TRBJ1-3
v_call: TRBV6-1
d_call: TRBD1
cdr3_aa: CASSDRTGREAQPGNTIYF
cdr3_nt: TGTGCCAGCAGTGATAGGACAGGGAGGGAGGCCCAGCCTGGAAACACCATATATTTT

clone_size: .
j_call: TRBJ2-1
v_call: TRBV7-3
d_call: .
cdr3_aa: CASSLTGLYNEQFF
cdr3_nt: TGTGCCAGCAGCTTAACAGGGCTGTACAATGAGCAGTTCTTC

clone_size: .
j_call: TRBJ1-1
v_call: TRBV30
d_call: .
cdr3_aa: CAWSDTMNTEAFF
cdr3_nt: TGTGCCTGGAGCGACACGATGAACACTGAAGCTTTCTTT

clone_size: .
j_call: TRBJ1-2
v_call: TRBV7-6
d_call: .
cdr3_aa: CASSLEGDGSGYGYTF
cdr3_nt: TGTGCCAGCAGCTTAGAGGGGGACGGCTCGGGTTATGGCTACACCTTC

clone_size: .
j_call: TRBJ2-1
v_call: TRBV28
d_call: TRBD2
cdr3_aa: CASSSQRLAGSYNEQFF
cdr3_nt: TGTGCCAGCAGTTCCCAACGACTAGCCGGCTCCTACAATGAGCAGTTCTTC

clone_size: .
j_call: TRBJ2-7
v_call: TRBV5-1
d_call: TRBD1
cdr3_aa: CASSGTGQGGSYEQYF
cdr3_nt: TGCGCCAGCAGCGGAACCGGACAGGGTGGCTCCTACGAGCAGTACTTC

clone_size: .
j_call: TRBJ1-4
v_call: TRBV7-6
d_call: TRBD1
cdr3_aa: CASTLLGQGARLNEKLFF
cdr3_nt: TGTGCCAGCACCTTACTCGGACAGGGGGCGCGTTTGAATGAAAAACTGTTTTTT

clone_size: .
j_call: TRBJ2-7
v_call: TRBV7-9
d_call: .
cdr3_aa: CASSSGRANVPSSYEQYF
cdr3_nt: TGTGCCAGCAGCTCGGGCAGGGCAAACGTACCATCCTCCTACGAGCAGTACTTC

clone_size: .
j_call: TRBJ2-7
v_call: TRBV14
d_call: TRBD1
cdr3_aa: CASSQVGQGTWIHEQYF
cdr3_nt: TGTGCCAGCAGCCAAGTGGGACAGGGTACATGGATCCACGAGCAGTACTTC

clone_size: .
j_call: TRBJ2-5
v_call: TRBV27
d_call: .
cdr3_aa: CASSSAGRETQYF
cdr3_nt: TGTGCCAGCAGTTCTGCGGGCCGAGAGACCCAGTACTTC

clone_size: .
j_call: TRBJ1-4
v_call: TRBV9
d_call: TRBD1
cdr3_aa: CASSADRGNEKLFF
cdr3_nt: TGTGCCAGCAGCGCCGACAGGGGTAATGAAAAACTGTTTTTT

clone_size: .
j_call: TRBJ2-5
v_call: TRBV5-6
d_call: .
cdr3_aa: CASSGSELATQETQYF
cdr3_nt: TGTGCCAGCAGCGGATCGGAGTTGGCGACCCAAGAGACCCAGTACTTC

clone_size: .
j_call: TRBJ2-1
v_call: TRBV28
d_call: .
cdr3_aa: CASSLMGPGDEQFF
cdr3_nt: TGTGCCAGCAGTTTGATGGGGCCTGGTGATGAGCAGTTCTTC

clone_size: once
j_call: TRBJ2-1
v_call: TRBV9
d_call: TRBD2
cdr3_aa: CASSVGTRVNEQFF
cdr3_nt: TGTGCCAGCAGCGTGGGGACTAGGGTCAATGAGCAGTTCTTC

clone_size: once
j_call: TRBJ2-3
v_call: TRBV9
d_call: TRBD2
cdr3_aa: CASSVAGGVADTQYF
cdr3_nt: TGTGCCAGCAGCGTAGCGGGAGGGGTGGCAGATACGCAGTATTTT

clone_size: once
j_call: TRBJ1-1
v_call: TRBV5-6
d_call: .
cdr3_aa: CASSLAERAFF
cdr3_nt: TGTGCCAGCAGCTTGGCGGAGAGGGCTTTCTTT

clone_size: once
j_call: TRBJ2-4
v_call: TRBV28
d_call: TRBD1
cdr3_aa: CASSPRDSQNIQYF
cdr3_nt: TGTGCCAGCAGCCCCCGGGACAGCCAAAACATTCAGTACTTC

clone_size: .
j_call: TRBJ1-1
v_call: TRBV13
d_call: .
cdr3_aa: CASSLWAGGTEAFF
cdr3_nt: TGTGCCAGCAGCTTATGGGCGGGGGGGACTGAAGCTTTCTTT

clone_size: .
j_call: TRBJ2-2
v_call: TRBV18
d_call: TRBD1
cdr3_aa: CASSLDRVLPTGELFF
cdr3_nt: TGTGCCAGCTCGCTTGACAGGGTTCTTCCCACCGGGGAGCTGTTTTTT

clone_size: .
j_call: TRBJ1-4
v_call: TRBV27
d_call: TRBD1
cdr3_aa: CASSGPGQANEKLFF
cdr3_nt: TGTGCCAGCAGTGGGCCGGGACAGGCGAATGAAAAACTGTTTTTT

clone_size: once
j_call: TRBJ2-7
v_call: TRBV11-3
d_call: .
cdr3_aa: CASSLGGGEQYF
cdr3_nt: TGTGCCAGCAGCTTAGGAGGCGGCGAGCAGTACTTC

clone_size: .
j_call: TRBJ2-5
v_call: TRBV21-1
d_call: .
cdr3_aa: CASSHTPRGRQGPETQYF
cdr3_nt: TGTGCCAGCAGCCACACCCCCCGGGGTAGACAGGGTCCAGAGACCCAGTACTTC

clone_size: once
j_call: TRBJ1-1
v_call: TRBV27
d_call: .
cdr3_aa: CASSLSGGYEAFF
cdr3_nt: TGTGCCAGCAGTTTATCGGGGGGGTATGAAGCTTTCTTT

clone_size: .
j_call: TRBJ1-5
v_call: TRBV5-4
d_call: .
cdr3_aa: CASSPGPPGGNQPQHF
cdr3_nt: TGTGCCAGCAGCCCTGGGCCTCCGGGGGGCAATCAGCCCCAGCATTTT

clone_size: .
j_call: TRBJ2-2
v_call: TRBV27
d_call: TRBD1
cdr3_aa: CASSDRGSLWAGELFF
cdr3_nt: TGTGCCAGCAGCGACAGGGGGTCCCTATGGGCCGGGGAGCTGTTTTTT

clone_size: .
j_call: TRBJ1-3
v_call: TRBV28
d_call: .
cdr3_aa: CASGGAGNTIYF
cdr3_nt: TGTGCCAGCGGGGGAGCTGGAAACACCATATATTTT

clone_size: .
j_call: TRBJ1-1
v_call: TRBV9
d_call: TRBD1
cdr3_aa: CASSVGGQGEAFF
cdr3_nt: TGTGCCAGCAGCGTAGGGGGACAGGGTGAAGCTTTCTTT

clone_size: .
j_call: TRBJ2-7
v_call: TRBV19
d_call: .
cdr3_aa: CASSIGEVSPYEQYF
cdr3_nt: TGTGCCAGTAGTATAGGGGAGGTTTCCCCCTACGAGCAGTACTTC

clone_size: few
j_call: TRBJ1-1
v_call: TRBV5-1
d_call: .
cdr3_aa: CASSLAREVNTEAFF
cdr3_nt: TGCGCCAGCAGCTTGGCCCGGGAGGTAAACACTGAAGCTTTCTTT

clone_size: .
j_call: TRBJ1-2
v_call: TRBV5-1
d_call: .
cdr3_aa: CASSLGGAYGYTF
cdr3_nt: TGCGCCAGCAGCTTGGGCGGTGCCTATGGCTACACCTTC

clone_size: .
j_call: TRBJ2-5
v_call: TRBV5-1
d_call: .
cdr3_aa: CASSSGLQETQYF
cdr3_nt: TGCGCCAGCAGCTCGGGACTCCAAGAGACCCAGTACTTC

clone_size: .
j_call: TRBJ1-1
v_call: TRBV5-4
d_call: .
cdr3_aa: CASSLAASDKSHEAFF
cdr3_nt: TGTGCCAGCAGCTTGGCGGCGTCGGACAAAAGCCATGAAGCTTTCTTT

clone_size: .
j_call: TRBJ2-4
v_call: TRBV2
d_call: .
cdr3_aa: CASSPPGLAKNIQYF
cdr3_nt: TGTGCCAGCAGTCCCCCGGGACTAGCCAAAAACATTCAGTACTTC

clone_size: .
j_call: TRBJ2-3
v_call: TRBV9
d_call: .
cdr3_aa: CASSRDHTDTQYF
cdr3_nt: TGTGCCAGCAGCCGGGACCACACAGATACGCAGTATTTT

clone_size: .
j_call: TRBJ2-7
v_call: TRBV7-9
d_call: .
cdr3_aa: CASSTRDLSPYEQYF
cdr3_nt: TGTGCCAGCAGCACCCGGGACTTATCCCCCTACGAGCAGTACTTC

clone_size: .
j_call: TRBJ2-3
v_call: TRBV10-1
d_call: TRBD2
cdr3_aa: CASSESRGETDTQYF
cdr3_nt: TGCGCCAGCAGTGAGTCTCGGGGGGAAACAGATACGCAGTATTTT

clone_size: .
j_call: TRBJ2-1
v_call: TRBV5-1
d_call: TRBD2
cdr3_aa: CASSPGTAGGLNEQFF
cdr3_nt: TGCGCCAGCAGCCCCGGGACGGCGGGAGGGCTGAATGAGCAGTTCTTC

clone_size: .
j_call: TRBJ2-1
v_call: TRBV7-9
d_call: .
cdr3_aa: CASSSGSSHNEQFF
cdr3_nt: TGTGCCAGCAGTAGCGGTAGCAGCCACAATGAGCAGTTCTTC

clone_size: once
j_call: TRBJ2-5
v_call: TRBV13
d_call: TRBD2
cdr3_aa: CASSGEVAGGPGETQYF
cdr3_nt: TGTGCCAGCAGCGGAGAGGTAGCGGGAGGGCCTGGGGAGACCCAGTACTTC

clone_size: .
j_call: TRBJ1-2
v_call: TRBV19
d_call: .
cdr3_aa: CASSITGRLNYGYTF
cdr3_nt: TGTGCCAGTAGTATAACGGGACGACTGAACTATGGCTACACCTTC

clone_size: .
j_call: TRBJ1-6
v_call: TRBV30
d_call: TRBD1
cdr3_aa: CAWSPGQSSPPLHF
cdr3_nt: TGTGCCTGGAGCCCGGGACAGTCCTCTCCACCCCTCCACTTT

clone_size: .
j_call: TRBJ2-7
v_call: TRBV7-9
d_call: .
cdr3_aa: CASSIVGPRTYEQYF
cdr3_nt: TGTGCCAGCAGCATCGTGGGACCGAGGACCTACGAGCAGTACTTC

clone_size: .
j_call: TRBJ2-3
v_call: TRBV18
d_call: .
cdr3_aa: CASSPPGGLATDTQYF
cdr3_nt: TGTGCCAGCTCACCACCAGGGGGATTAGCGACAGATACGCAGTATTTT

clone_size: .
j_call: TRBJ2-1
v_call: TRBV11-2
d_call: .
cdr3_aa: CASSWGIESSYNEQFF
cdr3_nt: TGTGCCAGCAGCTGGGGGATTGAGAGCTCCTACAATGAGCAGTTCTTC

clone_size: .
j_call: TRBJ1-1
v_call: TRBV7-2
d_call: TRBD1
cdr3_aa: CASSLVDREIEAFF
cdr3_nt: TGTGCCAGCAGCTTAGTAGACAGGGAGATTGAAGCTTTCTTT